This T cell receptor (beta chain) was observed in a study of CD8 T cells in ankylosing spondylitis. This clonotype was counted a few times. Its antigen is as yet unknown. Notes on the study in general: Earlier literature documents some of the motif variants in reactive arthritis synovial fluid and blood. Characteristic, it appeared, of ankylosing spondylitis blood was a TCR beta motif of roughly eight highly homologous variants.

TCRdb re-called the 5' RACE reads with MiXCR, one entry per CDR3 protein. This table has about 420,000 distinct CDR3 sequences, 20% to 25% appearing once. Material: blood, either unsorted or a sorted T cell fraction (not recorded which). The TCR originated in a male donor with ankylosing spondylitis.

The CDR3 loop is CASSFNSHTQYF. For the CDR3, the DNA is TGTGCCAGCAGCTTTAACAGTCATACGCAGTATTTT. The chain combines TRBV11-2 with TRBJ2-3, with D uncertain. The CDR3 contains 12 residues. Trimming left V 3 bases short and J 7 bases short, with 8 bases between. Germline values: CDR1 SGHAT, CDR2 FQNNGV.